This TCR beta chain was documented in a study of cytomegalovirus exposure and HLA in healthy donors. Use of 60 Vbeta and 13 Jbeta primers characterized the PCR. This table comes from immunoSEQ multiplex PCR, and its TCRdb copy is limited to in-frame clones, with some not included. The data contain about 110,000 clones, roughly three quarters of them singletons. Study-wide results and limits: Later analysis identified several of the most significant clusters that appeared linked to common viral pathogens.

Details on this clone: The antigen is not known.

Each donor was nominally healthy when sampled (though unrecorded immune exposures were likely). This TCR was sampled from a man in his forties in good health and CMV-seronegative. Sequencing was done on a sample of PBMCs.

For the CDR3, the DNA is TGTGCCAGCAGTGAGAGCGGGAGGGGGTACTTC. It yields the protein CASSESGRGYF. The gene calls are TRBV2 and TRBJ2-5; 10 nucleotides match TRBD2. Trimming cost V 3 bases and J 13 bases; bases outside gene matches: 2. The CDR3 loop spans 11 amino acids. Per germline, CDR1 SNHLY and CDR2 FYNNEI.